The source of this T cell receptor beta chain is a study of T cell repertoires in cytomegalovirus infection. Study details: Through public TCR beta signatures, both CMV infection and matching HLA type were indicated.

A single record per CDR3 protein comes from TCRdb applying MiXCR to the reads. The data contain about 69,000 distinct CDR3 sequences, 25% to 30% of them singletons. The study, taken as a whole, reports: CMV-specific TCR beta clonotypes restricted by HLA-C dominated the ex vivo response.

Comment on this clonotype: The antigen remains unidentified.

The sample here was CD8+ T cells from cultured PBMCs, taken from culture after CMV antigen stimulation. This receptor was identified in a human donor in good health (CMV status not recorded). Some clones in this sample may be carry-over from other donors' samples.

In DNA form, the CDR3 reads TGTGCCAGCCGGGACGTGTCAAATCAGCCCCAGCATTTT. It encodes CASRDVSNQPQHF. This sequence joins TRBV28 and TRBJ1-5; D perhaps matches TRBD1 (5 bases). The CDR3 length is 13 residues. V lost 8 bases and J 4 bases, leaving 12 bases between the germline ends. Germline V gene data show CDR1 as MDHEN and CDR2 as SYDVKM.